The clone carrying this TCR beta chain appeared once. This sample was taken from a study of cytomegalovirus exposure and HLA in healthy donors. Using immunoSEQ multiplex PCR, the repertoire was profiled, and TCRdb retains in-frame clones only, with some absent. The sample carries about 220,000 clones, around 90% recorded once. V lost 0 bases and J 4 bases, leaving 6 bases between the germline ends. CDR1 and CDR2 (germline): MNHNY, SVGAGI (reference sequence). The CDR3 is 13 residues long. The sequenced sample was PBMCs. The chain joins TRBV6-6 to TRBJ2-5; perhaps TRBD1 as D (5 bases). The TCR comes from a young woman in good health and CMV-seronegative. CDR3 sequence: CASSYSGRETQYF. In DNA form, the CDR3 reads TGTGCCAGCAGTTACTCGGGGCGAGAGACCCAGTACTTC.